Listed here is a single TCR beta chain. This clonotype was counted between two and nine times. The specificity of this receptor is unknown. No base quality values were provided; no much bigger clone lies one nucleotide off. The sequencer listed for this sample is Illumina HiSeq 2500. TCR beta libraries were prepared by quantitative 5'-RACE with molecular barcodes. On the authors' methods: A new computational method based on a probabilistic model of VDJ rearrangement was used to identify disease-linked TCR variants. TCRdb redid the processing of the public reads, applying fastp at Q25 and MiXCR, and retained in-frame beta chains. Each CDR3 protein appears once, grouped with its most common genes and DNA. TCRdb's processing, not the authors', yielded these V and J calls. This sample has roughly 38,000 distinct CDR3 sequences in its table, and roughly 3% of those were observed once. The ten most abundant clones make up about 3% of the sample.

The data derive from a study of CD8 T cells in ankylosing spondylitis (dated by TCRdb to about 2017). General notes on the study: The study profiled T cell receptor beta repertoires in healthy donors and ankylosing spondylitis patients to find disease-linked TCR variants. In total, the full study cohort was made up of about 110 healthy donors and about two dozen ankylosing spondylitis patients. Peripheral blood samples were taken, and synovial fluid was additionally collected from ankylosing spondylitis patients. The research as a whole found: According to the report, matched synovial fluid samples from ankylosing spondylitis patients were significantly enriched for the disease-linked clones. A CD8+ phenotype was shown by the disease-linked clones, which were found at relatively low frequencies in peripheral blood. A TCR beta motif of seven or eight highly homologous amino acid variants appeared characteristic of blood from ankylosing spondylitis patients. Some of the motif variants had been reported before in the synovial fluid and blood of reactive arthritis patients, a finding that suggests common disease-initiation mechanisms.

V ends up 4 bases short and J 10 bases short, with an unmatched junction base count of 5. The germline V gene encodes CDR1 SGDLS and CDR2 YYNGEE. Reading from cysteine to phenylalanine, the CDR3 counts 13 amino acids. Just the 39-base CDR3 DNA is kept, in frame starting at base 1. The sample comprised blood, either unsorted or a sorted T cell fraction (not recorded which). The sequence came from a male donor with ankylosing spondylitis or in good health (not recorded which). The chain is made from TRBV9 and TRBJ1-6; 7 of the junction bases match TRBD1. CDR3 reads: CASSSPGGSPLHF. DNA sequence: TGTGCCAGCAGCTCCCCAGGGGGATCACCCCTCCACTTT.